This T cell receptor (beta chain) was captured by sequencing in a study of cytomegalovirus exposure and HLA in healthy donors. Broader study findings: Most of the CMV-associated TCR beta chains (in a later analysis) appeared to be HLA-restricted. Cytomegalovirus-associated status was assigned to fewer than 200 TCR beta chains. Earlier results showed most TCR beta V segments being productive about 87% or about 30% of the time. TCR beta V- and J-gene trimming, according to a later analysis, was linked to a missense DCLRE1C variant.

Use of 60 Vbeta and 13 Jbeta primers characterized the PCR. Here immunoSEQ multiplex PCR was the method, and the copy in TCRdb shows in-frame clones only, minus some. Its clone listing holds roughly 100,000 clones. A word on this clone: Antigen specificity is unknown.

The germline V gene has CDR1 SQVTM and CDR2 ANQGSEA. V lost 6 bases to trimming and J lost 2 bases; unmatched junction nucleotides: 5. The CDR3 is made up of 14 amino acids. This sequence joins TRBV29-1 and TRBJ2-7, with 12 bases aligning to TRBD2. The TCR sequence derives from a man aged 50 to 60 in good health and CMV-seronegative. The material sequenced was PBMCs. CDR3 nucleotides: TGCAGCGTACTAGCGGGAGGCCCGGCCTACGAGCAGTACTTC. Translating it yields CSVLAGGPAYEQYF.